Shown below are 7 T cell receptor beta chains from a single sample sequenced in a study of blood T cell repertoires in COVID-19. Sequencing used immunoSEQ multiplex PCR; TCRdb keeps in-frame clones, though not all of them. The sample has some 200,000 clones; around four fifths are singletons. The sequenced material came from peripheral blood. These receptors came from a woman over 75 with active or convalescent COVID-19.

The chain employs TRBV5-1 and TRBJ2-1, with TRBD2 matching 10 bases. After removal of 4 bases from V and 6 bases from J, the junction contained 7 bases not matched to a gene. This CDR3 is built from 15 residues. The V gene's germline CDR1 is SGHRS and CDR2 YFSETQ. The DNA for the CDR3 is TGCGCCAGCAGCGGGCTAGCGGGAGTTGGCAATGAGCAGTTCTTC. Amino acids: CASSGLAGVGNEQFF.

The rearrangement links TRBV3-1 (or the pseudogene TRBV3-2) to TRBJ1-4; D gene unclear. In germline, CDR1 is LGHDT, CDR2 YNNKEL (reference sequence). The length of the CDR3 is 13 residues. V shed 1 base and J shed 5 bases, with 5 bases lying between them. The DNA of the CDR3 is TGTGCCAGCAGCCAAGCGGGAAATGAAAAACTGTTTTTT. It codes for CASSQAGNEKLFF.

The rearrangement links TRBV7-8 to TRBJ2-2; 9 nucleotides match TRBD1. Trimming at V came to 1 base and at J to 7 bases, leaving 10 bases not matched to a gene. Germline-derived CDR1 and CDR2 are SGHVS and FQNEAQ. CDR3 length: 17 amino acids. The CDR3 nucleotides are TGTGCCAGCAGCTTAGGAGTTACAGGGGGCGCGGTCGGGGAGCTGTTTTTT. It yields the protein CASSLGVTGGAVGELFF.

The V gene is TRBV5-4, the J gene TRBJ2-3; 9 bases agree with TRBD1. The CDR3 extends over 15 amino acids. Germline V gene lookup returns CDR1 SGHNT and CDR2 YYREEE (reference sequence). V dropped 4 bases and J dropped 3; count of bases not matched to a gene: 6. CDR3 nucleotide sequence: TGTGCCAGCAGCGTGGGACAGGGTATAACAGATACGCAGTATTTT. Protein sequence: CASSVGQGITDTQYF.

The chain couples TRBV5-1 to TRBJ2-7, with no clear D. This CDR3 has 15 residues. Trimming took off 0 bases at V and 6 bases at J, with 16 bases between the two ends. The germline V gene encodes CDR1 SGHRS and CDR2 YFSETQ. The CDR3 sequence: CASSLARLGSREQYF. CDR3 nucleotides: TGCGCCAGCAGCTTGGCCAGGTTGGGTTCCCGCGAGCAGTACTTC.

This clone was observed a handful of times. The V and J genes are TRBV7-6 and TRBJ2-5; D remains ambiguous. Germline V gene sequence: CDR1 SGHVS, CDR2 FNYEAQ. V lost 1 base, J lost 2 bases, and 5 bases lay in between. This CDR3 is built from 13 residues. Written as DNA, the CDR3 is TGTGCCAGCAGCTTAGGGCCTCAAGAGACCCAGTACTTC. Encoded protein: CASSLGPQETQYF.

The V and J genes are TRBV12-3 or TRBV12-4 and TRBJ2-5; D not resolved. This CDR3 comprises 12 residues. Trimming shortened V by 4 bases and J by 1 base, and 4 bases separated the two germline ends. As DNA, the CDR3 is TGTGCCAGCAGTTCCCTCCAAGAGACCCAGTACTTC. Protein product: CASSSLQETQYF.